The sequence of this TCR beta chain was determined in a study of blood T cells in healthy people across ages. Then a second PCR, running about 6 to 11 cycles, was carried out with a sample-barcoded 5' primer and a J-beta primer mix. Each cDNA molecule was tagged by a template-switch adaptor that had 12 random nucleotides. TCRdb ran MiXCR on the 5' RACE reads and lists one entry per CDR3 protein. The table includes some 710,000 distinct CDR3 sequences, 35% to 60% detected once. V gave up 5 bases and J gave up 8 bases, with 19 bases separating them. The germline gives CDR1 MNHEY, CDR2 SVGEGT. The CDR3 has 15 residues. This clonotype was seen many times. The target antigen is unknown. Study-wide points: Age showed a roughly linear inverse relationship with TCR beta diversity per million T cells.

The V gene is TRBV6-2 or TRBV6-3, the J gene TRBJ2-1; D is possibly TRBD2 (6 bases). The sample consisted of blood. This clonotype originated in an elderly man in good health. The CDR3 region has the DNA TGTGCCAGCAGTACCCGTATCGGGAGTGAACATGAGCAGTTCTTC. This gives the protein CASSTRIGSEHEQFF.